This TCR beta chain stems from a study of siplizumab effects on memory and regulatory T cells (dated by TCRdb to the late 2010s). In terms of the full investigation: The study examined how the anti-CD2 antibody siplizumab affects alloreactive T-cell subsets in allogeneic mixed lymphocyte reactions built from human PBMCs. Broad study findings and their caveats: Greater diversity appeared to be present in unstimulated naive T cells than in memory T cells, and a substantial contribution to the alloresponse seemed to be made by naive cells. Because sequences at frequencies below about 10^-5 were poorly captured, only a minor fraction of alloreactive clones could be mapped back to unstimulated subsets. About 80-97% of proliferating CD4+ or CD8+ clones could not be given a naive or memory phenotype. In reactions with siplizumab, an average of approximately 70% of mappable alloreactive CD4+ clones were Treg-derived, compared with around 28% in control reactions. Whether proliferating Tregs from siplizumab cultures actually had suppressive function was not functionally confirmed. The cumulative frequency of alloreactive sequences that could be traced back to unstimulated CD4+ memory T cells was significantly reduced by siplizumab.

Libraries came from the immunoSEQ multiplex PCR assay. Each sample had 90,000 to 100,000 TCR templates assayed by the deep sequencing platform. Genomic DNA extracted from sorted T cells was used for TCRbeta CDR3 sequencing. The study's processing was this. The R programming language was used for clonal analysis of TCRbeta CDR3 data. Alloreactive CD4+ and CD8+ clones were identified by comparing unstimulated samples to CFSE-low samples taken after the reaction. Regulatory or non-regulatory origin of alloreactive CD4+ clones was assigned by matching sequences to the sorted unstimulated Treg and non-Treg repertoires. TCRdb re-hosts the immuneACCESS table, in-frame sequences only. Its copies lack some clones; in the studies checked, an unresolved V gene accounts for under half of them, and the cause for the rest is not known. Clonal size and the V and J genes are those of that table, whereas D and trimming came from the DNA. The sample table records 95,000 to 100,000 clones; over 90% of these occur just once. In total, the top ten clones hold 9.5% to 15% of the sample.

TCRbeta CDR3 sequencing was performed on sorted unstimulated T cells and on proliferating T cells recovered from mixed lymphocyte reactions. Fresh whole blood from fewer than 12 HLA-typed healthy donors was used to isolate PBMCs. To map where alloreactive clones came from, CD4+ non-regulatory T cells in the unstimulated state were FACS-sorted. Comment on this clone: It has no known antigen specificity. Qualities for individual bases were not recorded, and no much larger clone is one base off.

The CDR3 starts with the cysteine, ends with the phenylalanine, and has 13 residues. Only the CDR3 region is kept as DNA, spanning 39 bases read in frame from base 1. Trimming removed 6 bases from V and 9 bases from J, leaving 15 bases between the germline ends. CDR1 and CDR2 are drawn from the germline V gene: MGHRA, YSYEKL. The V and J genes are TRBV4-1 and TRBJ2-1; the D gene is perhaps TRBD1, on 6 matching bases. This clonotype was obtained from a human donor in good health. Sequencing input: non-Treg CD4+ T cells sorted from blood. The cell subset or site label corresponds to: FACS-sorted unstimulated CD4+ non-regulatory T cells. DNA sequence: TGCGCCAGCAGACCCAGGGGTGGTTTTGAGCAGTTCTTC. It translates as CASRPRGGFEQFF.